This T cell receptor beta chain was retrieved from a study of T cells expressing NK-cell markers (dated by TCRdb to 2018 to 2020). General notes on the study: TCR beta-chain repertoires were profiled in sorted CD3+CD56+NKG2C+, CD3+CD56+NKG2C- and CD3+CD56-NKG2C+ T-cell subsets from several donors. Most of the eight sequenced donors were HCMV-seropositive and one was HCMV-seronegative. Randomly selected healthy volunteers, three men and five women, were used as the eight sequenced donors. The libraries were sequenced on Illumina HiSeq 2000/2500, MiSeq or NextSeq, producing 2 x 150 bp reads.

Overall results and qualifications from the work: In more than 5 donors, the dominant CD3+CD56+NKG2C+ clonotypes were found to rank among the top 10 CD8+ clonotypes and to make up 1.0-7.0% of CD8+ T cells. Those dominant clonotypes were again the most abundant among CD3+CD56-NKG2C+ cells in four donors, at roughly 25-65%. Whether the expanded NKG2C-expressing T cell clones were specific for HCMV antigens remained unclear.

HCMV serostatus was determined by detecting HCMV-specific IgG in serum with a commercial ELISA kit. Ficoll density gradient centrifugation was used to isolate peripheral blood mononuclear cells from blood. Points on this clonotype: It has no known antigen specificity.

The germline V gene encodes CDR1 SGDLS and CDR2 YYNGEE. There are 17 amino acids in the CDR3, from cysteine to phenylalanine inclusive. The DNA is not on file. The run used an Illumina HiSeq 2000. The TCR beta cDNA libraries were made using 5'RACE template switching, a step that added both a universal primer site and unique molecular identifiers. Priming for cDNA synthesis came from the TCR beta constant segment, and two successive PCR amplification steps followed. In the paper's pipeline: MIGEC was used to demultiplex reads and group reads by UMI, and MiTCR was used to assemble and quantify clonotypes. To remove erroneous sequences, TCR cDNA sequences were retained only when supported by two or more reads. Downstream repertoire analysis used the tcR package, and clonotypes were matched across fractions by CDR3 nucleotide sequence plus V segment. VDJmatch was used to annotate antigen specificity against VDJdb, with one amino acid substitution in CDR3 allowed. TCRdb reprocessed the public reads and reports one entry per CDR3 protein sequence, without DNA. The V and J calls were determined by TCRdb, not by the authors. This sample's table carries about 430,000 distinct CDR3 sequences. The leading ten clones occupy approximately 1.4% of the sample.

The chain joins TRBV9 to TRBJ1-2; as DNA is missing, the TRBD1 call by TCRdb cannot be tested. The sequenced material came from blood T cells: a sorted CD56 or NKG2C T cell subset, CD4+ or CD8+ T cells, or bulk PBMC T cells (not recorded which). This clonotype originated in a woman in her fifties or sixties in good health. Donor details come from another sample of the same person, matched by shared clones. The CDR3 sequence is CASSVGRQASPNYGYTF.